This T cell receptor (beta chain) was captured in a study of blood T cell repertoires in COVID-19. In the authors' workflow: For nucleated cells, counts were estimated from reference gene primer amplification. The assay was immunoSEQ multiplex PCR, and TCRdb's table has in-frame clones only and misses some. The V and J calls and the clone size are those of that table, but D and trimming were determined from the DNA. The sample contains approximately 94,000 clones, approximately 90% of which appear only once. The CDR3 extends over 18 amino acids. Germline-derived CDR1 and CDR2 are LNHDA and SQIVND (reference sequence). V was trimmed by 3 bases and J by 0 bases, leaving 19 bases between them.

The rearrangement joins TRBV19 to TRBJ2-3; a weak D match, TRBD2 (5 bases). The clonotype comes from a woman of 80 years or more with active COVID-19. Input material: peripheral blood. The CDR3 nucleotides are TGTGCCAGTAGTATGGTCGGAGGAGTTATCGAGAGCACAGATACGCAGTATTTT. This codes for CASSMVGGVIESTDTQYF.